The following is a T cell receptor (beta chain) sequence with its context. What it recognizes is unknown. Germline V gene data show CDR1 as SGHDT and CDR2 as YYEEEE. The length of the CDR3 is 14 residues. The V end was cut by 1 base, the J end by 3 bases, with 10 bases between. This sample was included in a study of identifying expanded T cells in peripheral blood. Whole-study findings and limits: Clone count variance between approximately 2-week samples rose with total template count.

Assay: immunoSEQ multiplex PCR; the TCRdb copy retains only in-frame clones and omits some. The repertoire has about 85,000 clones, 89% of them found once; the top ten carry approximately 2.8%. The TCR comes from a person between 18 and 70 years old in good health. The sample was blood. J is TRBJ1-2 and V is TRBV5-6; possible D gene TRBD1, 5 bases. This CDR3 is CASSLIGDHYGYTF. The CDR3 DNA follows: TGTGCCAGCAGCTTGATAGGGGATCACTATGGCTACACCTTC. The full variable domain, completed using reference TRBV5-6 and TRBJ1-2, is DAGVTQSPTHLIKTRGQQVTLRCSPKSGHDTVSWYQQALGQGPQFIFQYYEEEERQRGNFPDRFSGHQFPNYSSELNVNALLLGDSALYLCASSLIGDHYGYTFGSGTRLTVV.